The rows below give T cell receptor beta chains drawn from one sample of a study of beta chain features in type 1 diabetes. Assay used: immunoSEQ multiplex PCR; TCRdb lists only in-frame clones, some missing. Of around 120,000 clones in the sample, about 18% were seen once. The sample comprised central memory CD4+ T cells from blood. The origin of the receptors is a man younger than 35 with type 1 diabetes. Each CDR3 is given with its conserved first and last residue. The D gene is left open where the match is weak. Clone sizes are given selectively: once, few, many, or a class where the clone is expanded.

d_call j_call clone_size v_call cdr3_aa cdr3_nt
TRBD1 TRBJ1-4 NA TRBV4-3 CASSRPQGGEKLFF TGCGCCAGCAGCCGCCCACAGGGGGGAGAAAAACTGTTTTTT
NA TRBJ2-1 NA TRBV7-2 CASSLMATGEQFF TGTGCCAGCAGCTTAATGGCGACGGGAGAGCAGTTCTTC
NA TRBJ2-5 few TRBV7-9 CASSLEVGGAEETQYF TGTGCCAGCAGCTTAGAAGTTGGAGGGGCGGAAGAGACCCAGTACTTC
NA TRBJ1-2 few TRBV19 CASSIGTPLMAGYTF TGTGCCAGTAGTATCGGGACACCCCTGATGGCTGGCTACACCTTC
NA TRBJ1-5 NA TRBV2 CASSVSESNQPQHF TGTGCCAGCAGTGTTTCCGAGTCCAATCAGCCCCAGCATTTT
NA TRBJ1-2 few TRBV10-3 CASMASYGYTF TGTGCCAGCATGGCCAGCTATGGCTACACCTTC
NA TRBJ2-1 NA TRBV11-1 CASSTGSQRGSYNEQFF TGTGCCAGCAGCACCGGATCCCAAAGGGGCTCCTACAATGAGCAGTTCTTC
TRBD2 TRBJ2-3 NA TRBV7-3 CASSPTSGTYTQYF TGTGCCAGCAGCCCGACTAGCGGGACTTATACGCAGTATTTT
NA TRBJ2-7 few TRBV18 CASSPASSYEQYF TGTGCCAGCTCACCAGCGTCCTCCTACGAGCAGTACTTC
TRBD2 TRBJ2-1 NA TRBV4-3 CASSQEASGGQFF TGCGCCAGCAGCCAAGAAGCTAGCGGGGGGCAATTCTTC
NA TRBJ2-7 many TRBV7-9 CASSLADKTYEQYF TGTGCCAGCAGCTTAGCCGATAAGACCTACGAGCAGTACTTC
NA TRBJ1-2 few TRBV5-4 CASSLVGGAYTF TGTGCCAGCAGCTTGGTCGGTGGCGCGTACACCTTC
NA TRBJ2-5 few TRBV5-1 CASSGSQETQYF TGCGCCAGCAGCGGGTCCCAAGAGACCCAGTACTTC
NA TRBJ2-7 NA TRBV5-1 CASSLGRVSYEQYF TGCGCCAGCAGCTTGGGGAGAGTTTCCTACGAGCAGTACTTC
NA TRBJ2-7 few TRBV28 CASRTASLYEQYF TGTGCCAGCAGGACTGCGAGCCTCTACGAGCAGTACTTC
TRBD2 TRBJ2-3 few TRBV2 CASSEARGGADTQYF TGTGCCAGCAGTGAAGCGCGCGGGGGGGCAGATACGCAGTATTTT
NA TRBJ2-3 NA TRBV7-2 CASSPPGGTDTQYF TGTGCCAGCAGCCCCCCCGGAGGCACAGATACGCAGTATTTT
TRBD2 TRBJ2-7 NA TRBV7-6 CASSSGLAQYEQYF TGTGCCAGCAGCTCCGGACTAGCGCAGTACGAGCAGTACTTC
NA TRBJ1-2 NA TRBV11-2 CASSLAQSGYYGYTF TGTGCCAGCAGCTTAGCCCAGTCCGGGTACTATGGCTACACCTTC
NA TRBJ1-5 few TRBV6-6 CASRGMGSNQPQHF TGTGCCAGCAGAGGGATGGGTAGCAATCAGCCCCAGCATTTT
NA TRBJ2-7 NA TRBV6-6 CASSFFADYEQYF TGTGCCAGCAGTTTTTTCGCGGACTACGAGCAGTACTTC
NA TRBJ1-5 NA TRBV15 CATSRPQLSQHF TGTGCCACCAGCAGACCTCAGTTGTCCCAGCATTTT
TRBD2 TRBJ2-5 NA TRBV29-1 CSVIGGRGRETQYF TGCAGCGTAATAGGCGGGAGGGGCCGAGAGACCCAGTACTTC
NA TRBJ2-1 NA TRBV30 CAWSREDIEQFF TGTGCCTGGAGCCGTGAGGACATTGAGCAGTTCTTC
NA TRBJ2-5 NA TRBV29-1 CSVEINVQETQYF TGCAGCGTTGAAATTAACGTGCAAGAGACCCAGTACTTC
TRBD1 TRBJ2-1 NA TRBV25-1 CASSEPGGQGARNEQFF TGTGCCAGCAGTGAGCCCGGAGGGCAGGGGGCACGTAATGAGCAGTTCTTC
NA TRBJ2-6 NA TRBV5-4 CASSGGLTGSGANVLTF TGTGCCAGCAGCGGGGGACTGACGGGTTCTGGGGCCAACGTCCTGACTTTC
TRBD1 TRBJ1-1 NA TRBV4-2 CASSQDIRQGARGTEAFF TGTGCCAGCAGCCAAGATATAAGACAGGGGGCAAGAGGCACTGAAGCTTTCTTT
NA TRBJ1-2 NA TRBV4-3 CASSQSEDYGYTF TGCGCCAGCAGCCAGTCAGAGGACTATGGCTACACCTTC
NA TRBJ2-3 NA TRBV11-3 CASSLDLSGDTQYF TGTGCCAGCAGCTTAGATCTATCGGGAGATACGCAGTATTTT
NA TRBJ2-2 few TRBV4-3 CASSLNSANTGELFF TGCGCCAGCAGCCTAAACAGTGCGAACACCGGGGAGCTGTTTTTT
NA TRBJ1-2 NA TRBV7-2 CASSLGPVKNYGYTF TGTGCCAGCAGCTTAGGTCCAGTTAAGAACTATGGCTACACCTTC
NA TRBJ2-1 NA TRBV6-6 CASSPRLSYNEQFF TGTGCCAGCAGTCCAAGGCTCTCCTACAATGAGCAGTTCTTC
TRBD2 TRBJ2-7 few TRBV27 CASSSEFGREAYEQYF TGTGCCAGCAGTTCGGAATTTGGGCGGGAGGCCTACGAGCAGTACTTC
NA TRBJ2-2 NA TRBV6-6 CASSPTRSSYAGELFF TGTGCCAGCAGCCCCACTAGATCGAGTTACGCCGGGGAGCTGTTTTTT
NA TRBJ2-3 NA TRBV18 CASSPRQGGDTQYF TGTGCCAGCTCACCGAGACAGGGAGGAGATACGCAGTATTTT
NA TRBJ2-2 NA TRBV29-1 CSVEVTNTGELFF TGCAGCGTTGAAGTTACGAACACCGGGGAGCTGTTTTTT
NA TRBJ1-1 few TRBV29-1 CSVYRDNTEAFF TGCAGCGTATACAGGGACAACACTGAAGCTTTCTTT
NA TRBJ2-1 few TRBV18 CASSPPPGSYNEQFF TGTGCCAGCTCACCACCCCCTGGCAGCTACAATGAGCAGTTCTTC
NA TRBJ2-3 few TRBV9 CASSVTGSITDTQYF TGTGCCAGCAGCGTAACGGGTAGCATCACAGATACGCAGTATTTT
TRBD1 TRBJ1-6 NA TRBV6-5 CASSPTGTANSPLHF TGTGCCAGCAGTCCCACCGGGACAGCTAATTCACCCCTCCACTTT
NA TRBJ2-7 few TRBV30 CAGSDSGIYEQYF TGTGCCGGGAGTGATTCCGGGATCTACGAGCAGTACTTC
NA TRBJ2-5 few TRBV7-2 CASSLNQGLETQYF TGTGCCAGCAGCTTAAATCAGGGGCTGGAGACCCAGTACTTC
NA TRBJ1-1 NA TRBV27 CASSRGTEAFF TGTGCCAGCAGTAGGGGGACTGAAGCTTTCTTT
NA TRBJ1-6 NA TRBV28 CATVRVDNSPLHF TGTGCCACCGTCCGGGTCGATAATTCACCCCTCCACTTT
NA TRBJ2-1 few TRBV7-3 CASSADSSSYNEQFF TGTGCCTCGTCAGCGGACTCGAGCTCCTACAATGAGCAGTTCTTC
TRBD1 TRBJ1-4 NA TRBV30 CALQGDGYEKLFF TGTGCCCTGCAGGGGGACGGGTACGAAAAACTGTTTTTT
TRBD1 TRBJ1-2 NA TRBV5-1 CASGGDRTNYGYTF TGCGCCAGCGGAGGGGACAGAACTAACTATGGCTACACCTTC
NA TRBJ1-2 NA TRBV25-1 CASRDFDRAYTF TGTGCCAGCAGAGATTTTGATCGGGCCTACACCTTC
TRBD1 TRBJ2-3 few TRBV6-1 CASSASRQGPTDTQYF TGTGCCAGCAGTGCCTCAAGACAGGGACCCACAGATACGCAGTATTTT
TRBD2 TRBJ2-4 NA TRBV28 CASSSGLAINGFQYF TGTGCCAGCAGTTCGGGACTAGCGATTAATGGGTTTCAGTACTTC
NA TRBJ2-7 few TRBV25-1 CASSSAYEQYF TGTGCCAGCAGTTCGGCCTACGAGCAGTACTTC
NA TRBJ1-1 few TRBV30 CAWSINADTEAFF TGTGCCTGGAGCATTAATGCGGACACTGAAGCTTTCTTT
NA TRBJ1-6 NA TRBV9 CASSVDGRSPLHF TGTGCCAGCAGCGTAGACGGCAGATCACCCCTCCACTTT
TRBD2 TRBJ2-5 few TRBV19 CASSTLLAGQETQYF TGTGCCAGTAGTACCCTACTAGCGGGCCAAGAGACCCAGTACTTC
NA TRBJ2-3 few TRBV5-1 CASTSTDTQYF TGCGCCAGCACTAGCACAGATACGCAGTATTTT
TRBD2 TRBJ2-2 NA TRBV5-5 CASRPGGRNTGELFF TGTGCCAGCCGCCCGGGGGGTCGGAACACCGGGGAGCTGTTTTTT
NA TRBJ1-1 NA TRBV30 CAWFRPGGTEAFF TGTGCCTGGTTCAGGCCCGGGGGCACTGAAGCTTTCTTT
NA TRBJ2-3 NA TRBV2 CASRATGLLSTDTQYF TGTGCCAGCAGGGCTACAGGACTGCTAAGCACAGATACGCAGTATTTT
TRBD2 TRBJ2-7 NA TRBV5-4 CASSGPLAGDGEQYF TGTGCCAGCAGCGGCCCGTTGGCGGGGGATGGCGAGCAGTACTTC